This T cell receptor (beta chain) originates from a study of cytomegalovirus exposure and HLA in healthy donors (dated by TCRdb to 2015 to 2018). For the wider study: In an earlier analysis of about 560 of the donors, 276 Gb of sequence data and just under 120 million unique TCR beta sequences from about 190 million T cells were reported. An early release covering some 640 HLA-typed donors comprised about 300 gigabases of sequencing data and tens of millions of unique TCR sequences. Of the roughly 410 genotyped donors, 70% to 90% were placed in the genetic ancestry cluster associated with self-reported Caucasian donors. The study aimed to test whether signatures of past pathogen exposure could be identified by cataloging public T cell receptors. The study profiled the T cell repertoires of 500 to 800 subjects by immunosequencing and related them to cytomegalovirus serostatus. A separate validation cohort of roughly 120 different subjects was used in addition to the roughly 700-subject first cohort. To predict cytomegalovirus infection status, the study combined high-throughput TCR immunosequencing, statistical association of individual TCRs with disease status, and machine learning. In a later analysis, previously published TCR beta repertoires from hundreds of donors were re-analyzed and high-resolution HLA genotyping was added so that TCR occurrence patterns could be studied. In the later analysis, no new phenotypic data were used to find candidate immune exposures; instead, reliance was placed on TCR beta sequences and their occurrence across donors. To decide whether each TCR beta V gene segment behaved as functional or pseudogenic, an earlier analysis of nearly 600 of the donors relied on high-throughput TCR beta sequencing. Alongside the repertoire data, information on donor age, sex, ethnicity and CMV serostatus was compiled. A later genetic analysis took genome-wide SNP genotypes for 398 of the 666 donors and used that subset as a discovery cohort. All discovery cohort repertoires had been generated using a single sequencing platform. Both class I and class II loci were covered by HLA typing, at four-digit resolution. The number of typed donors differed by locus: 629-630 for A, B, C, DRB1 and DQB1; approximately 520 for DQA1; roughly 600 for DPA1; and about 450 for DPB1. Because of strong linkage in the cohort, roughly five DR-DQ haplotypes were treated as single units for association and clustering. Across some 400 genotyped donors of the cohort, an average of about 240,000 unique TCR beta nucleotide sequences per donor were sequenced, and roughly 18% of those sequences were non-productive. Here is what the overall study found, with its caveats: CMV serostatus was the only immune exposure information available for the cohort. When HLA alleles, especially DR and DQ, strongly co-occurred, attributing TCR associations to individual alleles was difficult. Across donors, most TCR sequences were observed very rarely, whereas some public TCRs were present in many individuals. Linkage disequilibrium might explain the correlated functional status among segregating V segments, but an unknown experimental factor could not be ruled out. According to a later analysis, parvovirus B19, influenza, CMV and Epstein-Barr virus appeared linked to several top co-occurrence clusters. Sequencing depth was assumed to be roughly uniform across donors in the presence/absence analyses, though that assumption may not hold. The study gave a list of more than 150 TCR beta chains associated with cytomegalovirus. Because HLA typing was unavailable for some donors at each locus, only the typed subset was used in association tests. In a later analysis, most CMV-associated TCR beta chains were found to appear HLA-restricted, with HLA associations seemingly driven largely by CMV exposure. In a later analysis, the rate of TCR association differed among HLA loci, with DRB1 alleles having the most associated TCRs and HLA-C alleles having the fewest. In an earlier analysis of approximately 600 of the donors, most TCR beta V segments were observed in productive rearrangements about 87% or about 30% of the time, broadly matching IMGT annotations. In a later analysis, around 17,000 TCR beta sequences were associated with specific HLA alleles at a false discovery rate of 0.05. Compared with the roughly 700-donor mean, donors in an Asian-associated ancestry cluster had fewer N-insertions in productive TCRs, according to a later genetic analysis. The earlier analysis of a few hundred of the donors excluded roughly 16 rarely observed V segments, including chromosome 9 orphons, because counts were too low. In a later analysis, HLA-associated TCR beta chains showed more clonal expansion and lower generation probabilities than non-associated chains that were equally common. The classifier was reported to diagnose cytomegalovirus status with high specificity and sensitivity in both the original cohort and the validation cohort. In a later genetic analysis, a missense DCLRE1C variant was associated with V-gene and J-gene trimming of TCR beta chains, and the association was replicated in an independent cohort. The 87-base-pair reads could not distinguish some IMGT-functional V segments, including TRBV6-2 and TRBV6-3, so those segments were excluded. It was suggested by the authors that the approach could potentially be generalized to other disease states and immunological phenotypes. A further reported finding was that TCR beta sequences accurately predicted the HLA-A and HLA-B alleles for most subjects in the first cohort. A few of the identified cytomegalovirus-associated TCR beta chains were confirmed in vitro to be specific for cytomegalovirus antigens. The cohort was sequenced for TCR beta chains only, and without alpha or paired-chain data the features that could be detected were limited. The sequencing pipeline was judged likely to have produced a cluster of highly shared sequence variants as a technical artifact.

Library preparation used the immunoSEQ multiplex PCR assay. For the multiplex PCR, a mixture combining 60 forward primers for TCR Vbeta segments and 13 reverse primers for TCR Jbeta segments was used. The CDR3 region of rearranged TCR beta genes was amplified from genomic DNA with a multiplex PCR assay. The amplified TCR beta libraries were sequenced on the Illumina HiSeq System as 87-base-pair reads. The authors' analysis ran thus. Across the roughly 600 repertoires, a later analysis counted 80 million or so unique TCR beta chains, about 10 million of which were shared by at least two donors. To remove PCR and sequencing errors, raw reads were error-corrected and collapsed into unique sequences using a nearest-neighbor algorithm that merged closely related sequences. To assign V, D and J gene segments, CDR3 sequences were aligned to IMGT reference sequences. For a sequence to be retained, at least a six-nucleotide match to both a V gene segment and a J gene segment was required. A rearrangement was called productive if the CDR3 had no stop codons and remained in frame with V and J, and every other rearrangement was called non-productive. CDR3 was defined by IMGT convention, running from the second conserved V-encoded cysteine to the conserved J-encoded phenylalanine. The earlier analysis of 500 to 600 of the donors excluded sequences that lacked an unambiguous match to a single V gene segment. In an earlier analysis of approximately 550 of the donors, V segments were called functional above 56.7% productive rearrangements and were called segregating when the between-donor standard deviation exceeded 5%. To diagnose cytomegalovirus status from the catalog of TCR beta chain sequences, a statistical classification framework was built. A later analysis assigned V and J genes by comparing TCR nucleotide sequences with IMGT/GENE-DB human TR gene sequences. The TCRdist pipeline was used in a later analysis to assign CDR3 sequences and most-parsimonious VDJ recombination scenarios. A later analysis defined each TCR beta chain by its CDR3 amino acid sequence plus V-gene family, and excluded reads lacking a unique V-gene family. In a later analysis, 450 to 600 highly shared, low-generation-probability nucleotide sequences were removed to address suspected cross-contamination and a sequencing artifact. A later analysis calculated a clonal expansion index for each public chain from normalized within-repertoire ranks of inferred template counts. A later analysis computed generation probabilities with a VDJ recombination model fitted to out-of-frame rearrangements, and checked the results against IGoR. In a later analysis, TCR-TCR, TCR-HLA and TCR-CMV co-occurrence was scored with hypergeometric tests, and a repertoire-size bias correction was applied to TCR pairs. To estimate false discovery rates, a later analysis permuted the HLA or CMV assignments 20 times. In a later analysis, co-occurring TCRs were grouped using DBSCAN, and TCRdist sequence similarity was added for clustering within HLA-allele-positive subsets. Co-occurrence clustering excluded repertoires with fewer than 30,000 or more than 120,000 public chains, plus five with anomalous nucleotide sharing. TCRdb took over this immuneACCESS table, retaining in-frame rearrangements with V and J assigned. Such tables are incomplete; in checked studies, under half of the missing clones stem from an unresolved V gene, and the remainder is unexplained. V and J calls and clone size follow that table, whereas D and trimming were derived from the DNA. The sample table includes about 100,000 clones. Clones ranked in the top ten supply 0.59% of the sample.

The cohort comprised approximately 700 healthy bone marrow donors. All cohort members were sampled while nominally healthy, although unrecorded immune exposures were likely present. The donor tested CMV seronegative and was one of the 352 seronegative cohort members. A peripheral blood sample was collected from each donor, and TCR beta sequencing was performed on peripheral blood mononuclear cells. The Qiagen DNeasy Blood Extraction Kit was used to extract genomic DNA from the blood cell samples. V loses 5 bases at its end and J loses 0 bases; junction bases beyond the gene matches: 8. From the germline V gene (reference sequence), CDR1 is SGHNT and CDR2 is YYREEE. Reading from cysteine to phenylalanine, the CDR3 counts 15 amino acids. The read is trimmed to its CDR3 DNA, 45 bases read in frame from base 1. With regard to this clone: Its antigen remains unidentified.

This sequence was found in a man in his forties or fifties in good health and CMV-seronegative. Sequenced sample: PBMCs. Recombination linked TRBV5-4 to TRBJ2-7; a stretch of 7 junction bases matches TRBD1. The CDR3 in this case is CASSPGTAFSYEQYF. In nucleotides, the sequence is TGTGCCAGCAGTCCTGGGACAGCTTTCTCCTACGAGCAGTACTTC.